This entry lists 10 T cell receptor beta chains sequenced from one sample in a study of T cell responses to AZD1222 COVID-19 vaccine. TCRdb's table, derived via immunoSEQ multiplex PCR, lists solely in-frame clones and lacks some. This table has approximately 220,000 clones, around 93% appearing once. Sequencing used peripheral blood, obtained on day 0 of MenACWY control vaccination. The receptors derive from an adult in good health.

This clone was seen a single time. This sequence joins TRBV6-2 or TRBV6-3 and TRBJ2-7, with D perhaps assigned TRBD1 or TRBD2 (5 bases each). Germline CDR1 MNHEY, CDR2 SVGEGT. The CDR3 consists of 13 residues. With 5 bases removed from V and 6 bases from J, the gap between germline ends came to 14 bases. As DNA, the CDR3 is TGTGCCAGCAGTGACCGGGACCTGGCCGAGCAGTACTTC. Its protein product is CASSDRDLAEQYF.

The V call is TRBV19, the J call TRBJ1-5; D gene unclear. The germline CDR1 and CDR2 sequences are LNHDA and SQIVND (reference sequence). V shed 3 bases and J shed 2 bases, with 5 bases lying between them. The CDR3 is made up of 13 amino acids. CDR3 DNA sequence: TGTGCCAGTAGTATCGGGGGCAATCAGCCCCAGCATTTT. Its translation is CASSIGGNQPQHF.

The chain couples TRBV18 to TRBJ2-1, with 8 bases that match TRBD2. Germline loops: CDR1 KGHSH, CDR2 LQKENI. V dropped 4 bases and J dropped 8; count of bases not matched to a gene: 10. The CDR3 is 15 residues long. The CDR3 sequence is CASSLTGGQVDEQFF. For the CDR3, the DNA is TGTGCCAGCTCACTTACGGGGGGGCAGGTCGATGAGCAGTTCTTC. Combining the CDR3 with reference TRBV18 and TRBJ2-1 gives the whole variable domain NAGVMQNPRHLVRRRGQEARLRCSPMKGHSHVYWYRQLPEEGLKFMVYLQKENIIDESGMPKERFSAEFPKEGPSILRIQQVVRGDSAAYFCASSLTGGQVDEQFFGPGTRLTVL.

The rearrangement links TRBV7-9 to TRBJ1-1; unclear D gene. Germline lookup yields CDR1 SEHNR and CDR2 FQNEAQ (reference sequence). This CDR3 has 14 residues. Between the trimmed V and J ends, which lost 4 bases and 5 bases, there was a span of 14 bases. Here the CDR3 DNA reads TGTGCCAGCAGCTCCGAGGGAGCTTGGACTGAAGCTTTCTTT. Translation gives CASSSEGAWTEAFF.

The chain joins TRBV7-9 to TRBJ1-1, with TRBD1 matching 9 bases. Looked up from germline, CDR1 is SEHNR and CDR2 is FQNEAQ (reference sequence). This CDR3 spans 14 amino acids. The trim removed 5 bases at V and 4 bases at J, leaving 5 bases unmatched. For the CDR3, the DNA is TGTGCCAGCAGCGAACAGGGGGCGAGCACTGAAGCTTTCTTT. Its translation: CASSEQGASTEAFF.

The chain carries TRBV18 and TRBJ2-7; 10 positions agree with TRBD1. The CDR3 has 14 amino acids. V was pared by 6 bases and J by 3 bases, with 5 bases of the junction left unmatched. In germline, CDR1 is KGHSH, CDR2 LQKENI. The CDR3 bases are TGTGCCAGCTCCCACCGGGACAGGGGCTACGAGCAGTACTTC. Translation gives CASSHRDRGYEQYF. The full variable domain, completed using reference TRBV18 and TRBJ2-7, is NAGVMQNPRHLVRRRGQEARLRCSPMKGHSHVYWYRQLPEEGLKFMVYLQKENIIDESGMPKERFSAEFPKEGPSILRIQQVVRGDSAAYFCASSHRDRGYEQYFGPGTRLTVT.

The chain has TRBV19 and TRBJ1-4, with TRBD1 as a possible D gene (6 bases). The germline CDR1 and CDR2 sequences are LNHDA and SQIVND (reference sequence). Trimming removed 5 bases at V and 12 bases at J, with 13 bases between. This CDR3 is 12 amino acids long. In DNA, the CDR3 is TGTGCCAGTAGTGCTCGACAGGTGGAACTGTTTTTT. Translating it yields CASSARQVELFF.

V is TRBV5-1 and J is TRBJ1-1, with 9 bases matching TRBD1. Trimming at V came to 3 bases and at J to 4 bases, leaving 7 bases not matched to a gene. The CDR3 contains 15 residues. The germline gives CDR1 SGHRS, CDR2 YFSETQ. The CDR3: CASSSPGTGSTEAFF. CDR3 sequence (DNA): TGCGCCAGCAGCTCCCCCGGGACAGGGTCCACTGAAGCTTTCTTT.

This clone occurred a few times. The CDR3, as DNA: TGTGCCAGTACCTTACAGGGAGGATTTTCCCGGAGCACTGAAGCTTTCTTT. Translation gives CASTLQGGFSRSTEAFF. This chain joins TRBV19 and TRBJ1-1; TRBD1 might be the D (6 bases). The germline gives CDR1 LNHDA, CDR2 SQIVND (reference sequence). The V gene lost 7 bases and the J gene lost 4 bases, with 25 bases spanning the gap. This CDR3 has 17 residues.

The chain employs TRBV5-6 and TRBJ1-3; D not resolved. V was clipped by 2 bases and J by 10 bases, with 7 bases between them. The germline gives CDR1 SGHDT, CDR2 YYEEEE. The length of the CDR3 is 11 residues. The CDR3 region has the DNA TGTGCCAGCAGCTTTGGCGGGACCATATATTTT. Translating gives CASSFGGTIYF.